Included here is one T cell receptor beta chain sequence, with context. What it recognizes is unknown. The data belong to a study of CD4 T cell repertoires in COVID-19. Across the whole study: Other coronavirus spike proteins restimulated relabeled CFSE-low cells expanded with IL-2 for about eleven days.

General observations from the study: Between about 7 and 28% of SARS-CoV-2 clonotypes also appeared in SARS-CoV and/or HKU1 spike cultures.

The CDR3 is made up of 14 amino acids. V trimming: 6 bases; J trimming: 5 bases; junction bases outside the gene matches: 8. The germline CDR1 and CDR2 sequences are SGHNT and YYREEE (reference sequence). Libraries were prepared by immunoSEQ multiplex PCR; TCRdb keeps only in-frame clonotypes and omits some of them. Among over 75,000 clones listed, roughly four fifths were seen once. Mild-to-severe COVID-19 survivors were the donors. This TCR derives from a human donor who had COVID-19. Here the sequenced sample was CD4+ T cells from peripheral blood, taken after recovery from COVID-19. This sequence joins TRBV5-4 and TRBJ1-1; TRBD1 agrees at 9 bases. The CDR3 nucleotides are TGTGCCAGCACCCCGGGACAGGGATGGACTGAAGCTTTCTTT. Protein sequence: CASTPGQGWTEAFF.